This T cell receptor beta chain was identified during a study of T cell responses to AZD1222 COVID-19 vaccine. Study-level information: Both about-4-week and about-12-week second-dose recipients were combined.

The length of the CDR3 is 15 residues. The germline V gene encodes CDR1 SGHTS and CDR2 YDEGEE. V was shortened by 6 bases and J by 9 bases, with 21 bases between the two germline ends. Clones were read by immunoSEQ multiplex PCR, and TCRdb kept only the in-frame ones, dropping some. Here the sample spans about 110,000 clones, 70% to 90% being singletons. Here the sequenced sample was peripheral blood, taken on day 0 of AZD1222 vaccination. This TCR was sampled from an adult in good health. The chain combines TRBV5-8 with TRBJ1-4; D not certain. The CDR3 bases are TGTGCCAGCACCAAATTACGAGGCGATGGTAAAAAACTGTTTTTT. Protein product: CASTKLRGDGKKLFF. Complete variable domain (other parts from reference TRBV5-8 and TRBJ1-4): EAGVTQSPTHLIKTRGQQATLRCSPISGHTSVYWYQQALGLGLQFLLWYDEGEERNRGNFPPRFSGRQFPNYSSELNVNALELEDSALYLCASTKLRGDGKKLFFGSGTQLSVL.